A single sample gave rise to the 26 T cell receptor beta chains below, sequenced in a study of cytomegalovirus exposure and HLA in healthy donors. Profiling relied on immunoSEQ multiplex PCR, and the TCRdb table lists in-frame clones only, not all of them. The sample includes some 230,000 clones, 75% to 95% of them seen just once. What was sequenced was PBMCs. The receptors were sampled from a woman between 18 and 29 years old in good health and CMV-seronegative.

The chain has TRBV5-1 and TRBJ2-7, with a possible D match to TRBD1 (5 bases). V lost 4 bases and J lost 0, with 8 bases in between. The CDR3 is made up of 13 amino acids. Looked up from germline, CDR1 is SGHRS and CDR2 is YFSETQ. The CDR3 loop is CASSDRVSYEQYF. The CDR3 nucleotides read TGCGCCAGCAGCGACAGAGTCTCCTACGAGCAGTACTTC.

This chain joins TRBV25-1 and TRBJ2-5, with 9 bases fitting TRBD1. CDR3 length: 16 amino acids. Losses at the gene ends were 4 bases for V and 2 bases for J; bases not matched to a gene: 8. The germline V gene has CDR1 MGHDK and CDR2 SYGVNS. CDR3 bases: TGTGCCAGCAGTGCAGCCGGGACAGGGAAGCAAGAGACCCAGTACTTC. Amino acid sequence: CASSAAGTGKQETQYF.

The V call is TRBV2, the J call TRBJ2-3, with 7 bases matching TRBD2. The CDR3 is 16 residues long. The germline V gene has CDR1 SNHLY and CDR2 FYNNEI. Trimming at V came to 11 bases and at J to 0 bases, leaving 14 bases not matched to a gene. CDR3 sequence (DNA): TGTGCCGCCGGGGCGGGAGATAGGTCTAGCACAGATACGCAGTATTTT. Protein sequence: CAAGAGDRSSTDTQYF.

The V call is TRBV18, the J call TRBJ1-6; TRBD1 matches at 8 bases. With 2 bases clipped from V and 8 bases from J, the junction kept 8 bases outside the gene matches. Germline V CDR1 and CDR2: KGHSH, LQKENI. The CDR3 extends over 16 amino acids. The CDR3 bases are TGTGCCAGCTCACCAGTTTACAGGGGGTTGTATTCACCCCTCCACTTT. Protein sequence: CASSPVYRGLYSPLHF.

The V and J genes are TRBV11-2 and TRBJ2-7, with 7 nucleotides matching TRBD2. Germline values: CDR1 SGHAT, CDR2 FQNNGV. With V trimmed by 8 bases and J by 7 bases, 11 bases remained unmatched. The CDR3 runs 13 residues. The CDR3 sequence: CASWAPGGGEQYF. The DNA of the CDR3 is TGTGCCAGCTGGGCCCCGGGGGGAGGGGAGCAGTACTTC.

The chain carries TRBV11-3 and TRBJ2-7; 10 bases fit TRBD2. This CDR3 contains 15 residues. Germline assignment: CDR1 SGHNT and CDR2 YENEEA. V lost 4 bases and J lost 5; bases outside the gene matches: 8. CDR3 region: CASSSGLAERNEQYF. In nucleotides, the CDR3 is TGTGCCAGCAGCTCTGGACTAGCGGAACGTAACGAGCAGTACTTC.

The rearrangement uses TRBV19 and TRBJ2-2, with D possibly matching TRBD1 (7 bases). The CDR3 runs 14 residues. The ends were cut back, 3 bases at V and 4 bases at J, with 9 bases in the middle. The V gene's germline CDR1 is LNHDA and CDR2 SQIVND (reference sequence). The CDR3 region is CASSMRDSTGELFF. DNA for the CDR3: TGTGCCAGTAGTATGCGGGACAGCACCGGGGAGCTGTTTTTT.

The rearrangement links TRBV27 to TRBJ1-1, with 9 bases lining up with TRBD1. J gave up 2 bases and V 6 bases, and 4 bases lay outside the gene matches. The CDR3 runs 14 residues. The germline V gene has CDR1 MNHEY and CDR2 SMNVEV (reference sequence). The CDR3 sequence: CASRYRGPNTEAFF. The CDR3 nucleotides read TGTGCCAGCAGATACAGGGGGCCCAACACTGAAGCTTTCTTT.

The chain uses TRBV4-1 and TRBJ2-7, with 8 bases fitting TRBD2. Looked up from germline, CDR1 is MGHRA and CDR2 is YSYEKL. V shed 1 base, J shed 3 bases, and the junction held 17 bases outside the gene matches. This CDR3 spans 19 amino acids. The CDR3 reads CASSQVAGRVPIVGYEQYF. In DNA form, the CDR3 reads TGCGCCAGCAGCCAAGTAGCGGGGAGAGTTCCCATCGTCGGCTACGAGCAGTACTTC.

This chain connects TRBV28 to TRBJ1-3; 7 positions match TRBD1. The CDR3 is 17 residues long. The junction had 11 bases not matched to a gene; V was cut back by 6 bases and J by 0 bases. CDR1 is MDHEN and CDR2 is SYDVKM in the germline V gene. DNA of the CDR3: TGTGCCAGCAGCTGGCCGGACAGGTCTAGCTCTGGAAACACCATATATTTT. As protein: CASSWPDRSSSGNTIYF.

V is TRBV28 and J is TRBJ1-4; maybe TRBD1 (6 bases). Per germline, CDR1 MDHEN and CDR2 SYDVKM. The CDR3 extends over 14 amino acids. Trimming removed 5 bases from V and 6 bases from J, with 13 bases in between. DNA for the CDR3: TGTGCCAGCAGTGCGGGGGCGCGGTATGAAAAACTGTTTTTT. Translated: CASSAGARYEKLFF. Together with reference TRBV28 and TRBJ1-4, the CDR3 gives the full variable domain: DVKVTQSSRYLVKRTGEKVFLECVQDMDHENMFWYRQDPGLGLRLIYFSYDVKMKEKGDIPEGYSVSREKKERFSLILESASTNQTSMYLCASSAGARYEKLFFGSGTQLSVL.

The chain couples TRBV18 to TRBJ2-7, with D maybe TRBD2 (6 bases). V was clipped by 4 bases and J by 5 bases, with 15 bases between them. The CDR3 totals 14 residues. The germline V gene encodes CDR1 KGHSH and CDR2 LQKENI. CDR3 in amino acids: CASSRGGGGDEQYF. CDR3 DNA sequence: TGTGCCAGCTCACGGGGAGGTGGAGGGGACGAGCAGTACTTC.

The rearrangement joins TRBV5-4 to TRBJ1-6; D is ambiguous. Germline CDR1 is SGHNT and CDR2 is YYREEE (reference sequence). This CDR3 comprises 15 residues. The V gene lost 1 base and the J gene lost 0 bases, with 5 bases spanning the gap. The CDR3 region has the DNA TGTGCCAGCAGCTTGACCAGCTCCTATAATTCACCCCTCCACTTT. Translating gives CASSLTSSYNSPLHF.

This sequence joins TRBV30 and TRBJ2-2; D remains unclear. This CDR3 has 14 residues. Germline CDR1 and CDR2: GTSNPN and SVGIG (reference sequence). V lost 3 bases and J 0 bases, leaving 8 bases between the germline ends. The DNA of the CDR3 is TGTGCCTGGAGGAGACTTGCGAACACCGGGGAGCTGTTTTTT. This encodes CAWRRLANTGELFF.

This CDR3 is CASSRGRNQPQHF. The CDR3 bases are TGTGCCAGCTCCAGAGGGAGAAATCAGCCCCAGCATTTT. The chain combines TRBV6-4 with TRBJ1-5; D is ambiguous. Germline V gives CDR1 MRHNA, CDR2 SNTAGT. V lost 8 bases and J 4 bases, leaving 12 bases between the germline ends. This CDR3 comprises 13 residues.

The V gene is TRBV29-1, the J gene TRBJ1-1, with TRBD1 matching 8 bases. Per the germline V gene, CDR1 is SQVTM and CDR2 is ANQGSEA. This CDR3 contains 13 residues. Trimming at V came to 4 bases and at J to 5 bases, leaving 6 bases not matched to a gene. CDR3 in DNA: TGCAGCGTTGTTTACAGGGGGTTGACTGAAGCTTTCTTT. This sequence encodes CSVVYRGLTEAFF.

The chain employs TRBV27 and TRBJ2-2; 9 bases align to TRBD1. J lost 5 bases, V lost 6 bases, and 4 bases had no gene match. The germline V gene has CDR1 MNHEY and CDR2 SMNVEV (reference sequence). The length of the CDR3 is 14 residues. Here the CDR3 reads CASSRDRVTGELFF. The CDR3 DNA is TGTGCCAGCAGCCGGGACAGGGTGACCGGGGAGCTGTTTTTT.

The chain recombines TRBV28 with TRBJ2-7; D is unclear. The V gene's germline CDR1 is MDHEN and CDR2 SYDVKM. CDR3 length: 11 residues. V lost 4 bases to trimming and J lost 3 bases, with 4 bases between them. CDR3 DNA sequence: TGTGCCAGCAGTTCGGGCTACGAGCAGTACTTC. Translated: CASSSGYEQYF.

The chain has TRBV30 and TRBJ1-1, with D tentatively TRBD1 (5 bases). Germline V CDR1 and CDR2: GTSNPN, SVGIG (reference sequence). The V and J ends lost 3 bases and 1 base respectively, with 9 bases between them. This CDR3 region has 13 residues. CDR3 bases: TGTGCCTGGAGGGGGCTAGGGAACACTGAAGCTTTCTTT. Amino acids: CAWRGLGNTEAFF.

The chain combines TRBV5-1 with TRBJ1-2, with D perhaps TRBD1 (5 bases). This CDR3 contains 15 residues. CDR1 is SGHRS, CDR2 YFSETQ, per germline. V was pared by 0 bases and J by 0 bases, with 9 bases between. The CDR3 region is CASSLGQPTNYGYTF. The CDR3 DNA reads TGCGCCAGCAGCTTGGGACAGCCGACTAACTATGGCTACACCTTC.

The chain uses TRBV5-1 and TRBJ2-2; a possible D gene is TRBD2 (5 bases). Trimming shortened V by 0 bases and J by 5 bases, and 8 bases separated the two germline ends. The germline V gene encodes CDR1 SGHRS and CDR2 YFSETQ. The CDR3 is 14 amino acids. The CDR3 nucleotides are TGCGCCAGCAGCTTGGGCGGGTTTACCGGGGAGCTGTTTTTT. This codes for CASSLGGFTGELFF.

The chain couples TRBV25-1 to TRBJ1-1; D possibly corresponds to TRBD1 (5 bases). V dropped 6 bases and J dropped 5 bases, with 16 bases sitting between them. The CDR3 totals 14 residues. Per the germline V gene, CDR1 is MGHDK and CDR2 is SYGVNS. The CDR3 DNA follows: TGTGCCAGCAGCGACACAGGTGGGTGGACTGAAGCTTTCTTT. Encoded protein: CASSDTGGWTEAFF. The full variable domain, rest sourced from reference TRBV25-1 and TRBJ1-1, is EADIYQTPRYLVIGTGKKITLECSQTMGHDKMYWYQQDPGMELHLIHYSYGVNSTEKGDLSSESTVSRIRTEHFPLTLESARPSHTSQYLCASSDTGGWTEAFFGQGTRLTVV.

The chain links TRBV9 to TRBJ2-7; 13 positions match TRBD2. Germline V lookup: CDR1 SGDLS, CDR2 YYNGEE. The CDR3 has 21 amino acids. Unmatched junction bases numbered 17, after V lost 0 bases and J lost 2 bases. The chain's CDR3 is CASSVVRLAGGPLSTAYEQYF. The CDR3 region has the DNA TGTGCCAGCAGCGTAGTGAGACTAGCGGGAGGTCCGCTCTCCACGGCCTACGAGCAGTACTTC.

The chain combines TRBV5-1 with TRBJ1-1; D not certain. Per the germline V gene, CDR1 is SGHRS and CDR2 is YFSETQ. The CDR3 has 14 residues. The V end was cut by 1 base, the J end by 3 bases, with 10 bases between. The CDR3 here is CASSLMMGDTEAFF. The CDR3 DNA follows: TGCGCCAGCAGCTTGATGATGGGAGACACTGAAGCTTTCTTT.

The rearrangement links TRBV28 to TRBJ1-1; possible D gene TRBD1, 5 bases. The CDR3 runs 17 residues. The V gene's germline CDR1 is MDHEN and CDR2 SYDVKM. Trimming shortened V by 5 bases and J by 1 base, and 20 bases separated the two germline ends. As DNA, the CDR3 is TGTGCCAGCAGTACCCCCAGTGGGGGAGGGAAGAACACTGAAGCTTTCTTT. Translated: CASSTPSGGGKNTEAFF. The full variable domain, completed using reference TRBV28 and TRBJ1-1, is DVKVTQSSRYLVKRTGEKVFLECVQDMDHENMFWYRQDPGLGLRLIYFSYDVKMKEKGDIPEGYSVSREKKERFSLILESASTNQTSMYLCASSTPSGGGKNTEAFFGQGTRLTVV.

This clone appeared once. The V call is TRBV11-2, the J call TRBJ2-7; D may be TRBD1 (6 bases). CDR1 SGHAT and CDR2 FQNNGV come from the germline V gene. The V end lost 0 bases, the J end lost 2 bases, and 14 bases lay between the germline ends. The length of the CDR3 is 16 residues. The CDR3 sequence: CASSLDPGDTAYEQYF. CDR3 sequence (DNA): TGTGCCAGCAGCTTAGATCCCGGGGACACAGCCTACGAGCAGTACTTC.